The 26 T cell receptor beta chains in this list originate from one sample, sequenced in a study of T-cell reconstitution after alpha-beta-depleted transplantation in children. Unique molecular identifiers tagged the TCRbeta library. TCRdb re-derived calls from the PCR reads in MiXCR, one entry per CDR3 protein. The sample holds about 460,000 distinct CDR3 sequences, approximately 10% seen once. The input for sequencing was PBMCs, mostly from graft donor cells, taken 180 days after TCRalphabeta/CD19-depleted stem cell transplant. The receptors were gathered from a female patient between 2 and 15 years old who had a stem cell transplant for aplastic anemia, so the T cells may come from the graft donor.

The chain recombines TRBV12-3 or TRBV12-4 with TRBJ2-2; the D gene is possibly TRBD2 (6 bases). V was pared by 8 bases and J by 5 bases, with 21 bases between. The CDR3 runs to 16 residues. The CDR3 region has the DNA TGTGCCAGCGCGACGGAGCACGGAGGGCGGACCGGGGAGCTGTTTTTT. It yields the protein CASATEHGGRTGELFF.

The chain recombines TRBV7-9 with TRBJ2-7; TRBD2 might be the D (6 bases). V lost 4 bases and J 5 bases, leaving 21 bases between the germline ends. Germline V gives CDR1 SEHNR, CDR2 FQNEAQ (reference sequence). The CDR3 runs 16 residues. The CDR3 reads CASSSPKTSMVHEQYF. CDR3 in DNA: TGTGCCAGCAGCTCACCCAAGACTAGTATGGTCCACGAGCAGTACTTC.

This clonotype has a handful of counts. V usage is TRBV5-1 and J usage is TRBJ2-5; D not resolved. There are 10 residues in the CDR3. The germline CDR1 and CDR2 sequences are SGHRS and YFSETQ. Between the trimmed V and J ends, which lost 5 bases and 2 bases, there was a span of 1 base. The CDR3 nucleotides are TGCGCCAGCAGACAAGAGACCCAGTACTTC. Translated: CASRQETQYF.

The chain has TRBV10-1 and TRBJ2-1; 11 positions match TRBD2. Germline CDR1 is WNHNN and CDR2 is SYGVQD (reference sequence). The CDR3 loop spans 14 amino acids. The junction had 3 bases not matched to a gene; V was cut back by 6 bases and J by 5 bases. In DNA form, the CDR3 reads TGCGCCAGCAGACCGGGACTAGCGGACAATGAGCAGTTCTTC. This sequence encodes CASRPGLADNEQFF.

There are a few counts of this clonotype. The chain employs TRBV7-2 and TRBJ2-2; 12 bases are shared with TRBD2. Germline CDR1 and CDR2: SGHTA and FQGNSA. V lost 6 bases, J lost 5 bases, and 10 bases stayed unmatched. This CDR3 spans 17 amino acids. CDR3 in amino acids: CASSPRTSGIRTGELFF. The CDR3 DNA reads TGTGCCAGCAGTCCAAGGACTAGCGGGATCAGGACCGGGGAGCTGTTTTTT.

The gene calls are TRBV28 and TRBJ1-5, with 9 bases that match TRBD1. The germline V gene has CDR1 MDHEN and CDR2 SYDVKM. V dropped 8 bases and J dropped 8; count of bases not matched to a gene: 10. The CDR3 loop spans 14 amino acids. CDR3 bases: TGTGCCAGCCTACCGGGACAGGGCGCGGAGCCCCAGCATTTT. Translating it yields CASLPGQGAEPQHF.

The CDR3 loop is CASSPRTGDYEQYF. CDR3 bases: TGTGCCAGCAGCCCGCGGACTGGTGACTACGAGCAGTACTTC. The chain employs TRBV7-2 and TRBJ2-7; D is perhaps TRBD2 (5 bases). V lost 5 bases, J lost 3 bases, and 14 bases lay in between. This CDR3 is built from 14 residues. Germline V gives CDR1 SGHTA, CDR2 FQGNSA.

The chain recombines TRBV5-1 with TRBJ2-7; D possibly corresponds to TRBD1 (6 bases). Germline V gene sequence: CDR1 SGHRS, CDR2 YFSETQ. CDR3 size: 12 residues. Trimming took off 1 base at V and 6 bases at J, with 8 bases between the two ends. This chain's CDR3 is CASSLTGSEQYV. CDR3 DNA: TGCGCCAGCAGCTTGACAGGGAGCGAGCAGTACGTC.

This clonotype was seen only a few times. The V gene is TRBV6-5, the J gene TRBJ2-3, with TRBD1 as a possible D gene (6 bases). Germline assignment: CDR1 MNHEY and CDR2 SVGAGI. Trimming took 6 bases from V and 7 from J, leaving 11 bases between them. The CDR3 spans 12 residues. This CDR3 reads CASRSRGNTQYF. The CDR3 coding sequence is TGTGCCAGCAGATCCAGGGGAAATACGCAGTATTTT.

The chain joins TRBV12-5 to TRBJ2-2; D is unresolved. V was clipped by 4 bases and J by 0 bases, with 12 bases between them. Germline CDR1 is LGHNT and CDR2 is FRNRAP. This CDR3 spans 16 amino acids. The CDR3 protein is CASGSPDISNTGELFF. The CDR3, as DNA: TGTGCTAGTGGTTCACCCGACATTTCGAACACCGGGGAGCTGTTTTTT. Full variable domain (remainder filled in from reference TRBV12-5 and TRBJ2-2): DARVTQTPRHKVTEMGQEVTMRCQPILGHNTVFWYRQTMMQGLELLAYFRNRAPLDDSGMPKDRFSAEMPDATLATLKIQPSEPRDSAVYFCASGSPDISNTGELFFGEGSRLTVL.

As regards this clonotype: One end of the junction is discordant with germline, which a read error may explain. J is TRBJ2-5 and V is TRBV29-1; D is ambiguous. The CDR3 is 14 amino acids. Germline assignment: CDR1 SQVTM and CDR2 ANQGSEA. This chain's CDR3 is CSVASMGSQETHYF. In DNA, the CDR3 is TGCAGCGTTGCGTCAATGGGGTCCCAAGAGACCCACTACTTC.

V usage is TRBV5-6 and J usage is TRBJ1-6, with no clear D. CDR3 length equals 15 residues. Germline V gene data show CDR1 as SGHDT and CDR2 as YYEEEE. V was clipped by 0 bases and J by 11 bases, with 15 bases between them. CDR3 sequence (DNA): TGTGCCAGCAGCTTGGTGGGTCTAGGAGGAACACCCCTCCACTTT. This codes for CASSLVGLGGTPLHF.

This clonotype was seen at least ten times. The rearrangement uses TRBV14 and TRBJ2-4; D is unresolved. CDR1 and CDR2 from the germline V gene are SGHDN and FVKESK. Trimming left V 0 bases short and J 7 bases short, with 10 bases between. The CDR3 is 14 amino acids. The CDR3 here is CASSQEIVGNIQYF. The CDR3 region has the DNA TGTGCCAGCAGCCAAGAAATAGTGGGCAACATTCAGTACTTC.

J is TRBJ2-6 and V is TRBV10-3; a weak D match, TRBD1 (6 bases). V lost 6 bases and J lost 4, with 13 bases in between. The CDR3 sequence is 15 residues long. From germline, CDR1 is ENHRY and CDR2 SYGVKD. DNA of the CDR3: TGTGCCATCAGGCCAGGGGCGGTGGGGGCCAACGTCCTGACTTTC. It translates to CAIRPGAVGANVLTF.

The chain couples TRBV7-2 to TRBJ2-1; D unclear. CDR1 and CDR2 (germline): SGHTA, FQGNSA. This CDR3 region has 14 residues. V shed 4 bases and J shed 9 bases, with 16 bases lying between them. CDR3 loop: CASSSWKTRGEQFF. The CDR3 bases are TGTGCCAGCAGCTCTTGGAAAACCCGTGGTGAGCAGTTCTTC.

This rearrangement joins TRBV4-2 to TRBJ2-7, with D unclear. The V end was cut by 0 bases, the J end by 2 bases, with 5 bases between. In germline, CDR1 is LGHNA, CDR2 YNFKEQ. CDR3 length: 13 amino acids. The CDR3 DNA reads TGTGCCAGCAGCCAAGATCGGGCCTACGAGCAGTACTTC. This gives the protein CASSQDRAYEQYF.

The chain carries TRBV18 and TRBJ2-2, with 8 bases that match TRBD1. The V segment lost 3 bases and the J segment 3 bases; nucleotides outside the gene matches: 3. The germline V gene encodes CDR1 KGHSH and CDR2 LQKENI. This CDR3 region has 15 residues. CDR3 sequence reads: CASSPDRVYTGELFF. Written as DNA, the CDR3 is TGTGCCAGCTCACCGGACAGGGTCTACACCGGGGAGCTGTTTTTT.

For the CDR3, the DNA is TGTGCCAGCAGTTCCTTTTCTACAGATACGCAGTATTTT. This translates into CASSSFSTDTQYF. The chain recombines TRBV28 with TRBJ2-3, with D unclear. There are 13 residues in the CDR3. The V end lost 4 bases, the J end lost 3 bases, and 8 bases lay between the germline ends. Per germline, CDR1 MDHEN and CDR2 SYDVKM.

This clonotype has a count of ten or more. The chain couples TRBV7-2 to TRBJ1-6, with D possibly being TRBD1 (5 bases). CDR1 SGHTA and CDR2 FQGNSA come from the germline V gene. The CDR3 loop spans 14 amino acids. Trimming took off 7 bases at V and 7 bases at J, with 14 bases between the two ends. CDR3 coding DNA: TGTGCCAGCACTATCGGGGCGAAGAATTCACCCCTCCACTTT. Its protein is CASTIGAKNSPLHF.

This clonotype was found a few times. V is TRBV28 and J is TRBJ1-4; 7 bases are shared with TRBD1. The CDR3 spans 15 residues. The V gene end was trimmed by 1 base and the J gene end by 3 bases; junction bases not matched to a gene: 2. Germline-derived CDR1 and CDR2 are MDHEN and SYDVKM. The CDR3 DNA is TGTGCCAGCAGTTTATTGGGACAGTCTAATGAAAAACTGTTTTTT. Encoded protein: CASSLLGQSNEKLFF.

V and J are TRBV5-1 and TRBJ2-1; TRBD1 aligns across 9 bases. Germline values: CDR1 SGHRS, CDR2 YFSETQ. The CDR3 has 16 amino acids. V lost 8 bases, J lost 2 bases, and 11 bases stayed unmatched. The CDR3 loop is CASNLGDRVPYNEQFF. CDR3 nucleotide sequence: TGCGCCAGTAATTTGGGGGACAGGGTGCCCTACAATGAGCAGTTCTTC.

This chain connects TRBV25-1 to TRBJ2-2; no definite D call. Trimming stripped 6 bases from V and 4 bases from J, with 12 bases between. In germline, CDR1 is MGHDK, CDR2 SYGVNS. The CDR3 extends over 14 amino acids. The DNA for the CDR3 is TGTGCCAGCAGAGGCGAAGTAGGCACCGGGGAGCTGTTTTTT. It codes for CASRGEVGTGELFF.

Only a few counts were recorded for this clonotype. The chain has TRBV6-6 and TRBJ2-7; maybe TRBD1 (6 bases). Deletions cut 2 bases from V and 7 bases from J, with 12 bases between. CDR1 and CDR2 (germline): MNHNY, SVGAGI (reference sequence). This CDR3 region has 13 residues. The CDR3 nucleotides read TGTGCCAGCAGTTACCTCGGTACAGGGGAGCAGTACTTC. Its translation: CASSYLGTGEQYF.

The chain carries TRBV11-2 and TRBJ2-4; a possible D gene is TRBD1 (6 bases). The CDR3 totals 15 residues. Germline V lookup: CDR1 SGHAT, CDR2 FQNNGV. V was pared by 1 base and J by 7 bases, with 14 bases between. The CDR3, as DNA: TGTGCCAGCAGCTTAGTTGGTCGACAGGAGAACATTCAGTACTTC. This encodes CASSLVGRQENIQYF.

This clonotype was observed a handful of times. The chain is built from TRBV5-1 and TRBJ2-7; no firm D call. The CDR3 is made up of 14 amino acids. Trimming pared 4 bases from V and 4 bases from J, leaving 15 bases between. In germline, CDR1 is SGHRS, CDR2 YFSETQ. For the CDR3, the DNA is TGCGCCAGCAGCCAAGGACCGGGCCAATACGAGCAGTACTTC. Its protein product is CASSQGPGQYEQYF.

This chain links TRBV28 with TRBJ2-2; TRBD2 might be the D (5 bases). Germline CDR1 and CDR2: MDHEN and SYDVKM. This CDR3 is built from 14 residues. The germline V and J ends were trimmed by 4 bases and 6 bases, with 12 bases remaining between them. CDR3 in DNA: TGTGCCAGCAGTTCGCCTGGAGGAGCCGGGGAGCTGTTTTTT. It specifies CASSSPGGAGELFF.